The T cell receptor beta chain under discussion was sequenced for a study of T-cell memory formation after mild COVID-19 (dated by TCRdb to the early 2020s). Background on the whole study: TCR sequence clusters from the two donors were found to be largely donor specific. T-cell clones expanding and contracting after mild COVID-19 in a couple of donors were tracked by longitudinal TCRalpha and TCRbeta repertoire sequencing. Two young, previously healthy adult volunteers, one female and one male, were included in the cohort.

Results the study describes overall, beyond this receptor: Contracting CD4+ clones turned up mainly in the CM and EM memory subsets, whereas EMRA was where CD8+ clones were enriched. From day 15 to 85, contracting clones showed balanced CD4/CD8 phenotypes, whereas a second wave of clones that expanded from day 15 to 37 leaned towards CD4+. SARS-CoV-2 specificity was not confirmed for the second-wave clones peaking on day 37. The study covered only a couple of mild cases, and larger cohorts including severe cases with pre-infection samples were considered necessary. Some responding clones were detected in pre-infection memory, which suggested that pre-existing cross-reactive memory T cells had joined the SARS-CoV-2 response.

On this clonotype itself: Its target antigen remains unknown. Base qualities are not at hand, and no much larger clone is one base apart.

Ficoll-Paque density gradient centrifugation was used to isolate PBMCs. For sequencing, an Illumina NovaSeq 6000 was employed. TCRalpha and TCRbeta cDNA libraries were built by 5'RACE with constant-segment primers, adding sample barcodes and unique molecular identifiers. Trizol reagent was used to extract RNA from every sample. Amplification of the libraries took two PCR steps, and the second step added a second sample barcode plus Illumina TruSeq adapters. Sequencing of the libraries was done on an Illumina NovaSeq, producing 2 x 150 bp paired-end reads. The paper's data handling went like this. Demultiplexing of reads and collapsing into UMI-guided consensus sequences were performed with migec v1.2.7. Using mixcr v2.1.11, UMI consensuses were aligned to TRA and TRB V and J templates and then assembled into clonotypes. Clonotypes were classified as expanded or contracted when called significant by both edgeR and NoisET, with noise models trained on biological replicates. For edgeR calls, the thresholds were a false discovery rate-adjusted p below 0.01 and a log2 fold-change of 1. As an exploratory analysis of dynamics, max-normalized trajectories of the 1000 most abundant clonotypes were examined with PCA combined with hierarchical clustering. The CD4 or CD8 phenotype of responding clones was assigned using the separately sequenced CD4+ and CD8+ repertoires. The public reads were reanalyzed by TCRdb: fastp trimming at Q25, MiXCR alignment, in-frame beta chains only. Rows with a matching CDR3 protein are joined into one entry that keeps the most common DNA and genes. In this record, the V and J calls reflect TCRdb's handling and not the investigators' own analysis. The sample table holds approximately 210,000 distinct CDR3 sequences, of which around 30% were seen once. The ten largest make up around 10% of the sample.

Its CDR3 holds 16 amino acids, cysteine through phenylalanine. Only CDR3 DNA is held: 48 bases, read in frame from base 1. V drops 0 bases and J drops 0 bases, leaving 7 bases in between. The germline V gene encodes CDR1 SGDLS and CDR2 YYNGEE. The sequenced material came from PBMCs or a T cell subset sorted from them (not recorded which). This sequence uses TRBV9 and TRBJ2-6; the D region possibly corresponds to TRBD2 (5 bases align). The clonotype was recovered from an adult woman who had mild COVID-19 (a few samples of this study predate the infection). The sample titles of this study are shuffled in the database, so cell type and time point are left out; the donor was told from shared clones. At the DNA level, the sequence is TGTGCCAGCAGCGTAGCTACTAGCTCTGGGGCCAACGTCCTGACTTTC. This translates into CASSVATSSGANVLTF.